This TCR beta chain comes out of a study of blood T cell repertoires in COVID-19. Study background: T cells, B-cell-depleted T cells, or PBMCs supplied cDNA or gDNA.

Unmatched junction bases numbered 2, after V lost 6 bases and J lost 3 bases. The CDR3 runs 12 residues. Germline CDR1 reads MDHEN; CDR2 reads SYDVKM. Clones were read by immunoSEQ multiplex PCR, and TCRdb kept only the in-frame ones, dropping some. The table includes 200,000 to 250,000 clones, around four fifths detected once. Individuals drawn from under 30 US areas were about 18 to 95 years old. The receptor's source is a middle-aged man who had recovered from COVID-19. The specimen was PBMCs or T cells enriched from blood (not recorded which). The V call is TRBV28, the J call TRBJ2-7, with 7 bases lining up with TRBD2. The CDR3 DNA reads as TGTGCCAGCAGCCCGGGGGGCTACGAGCAGTACTTC. Translation: CASSPGGYEQYF.